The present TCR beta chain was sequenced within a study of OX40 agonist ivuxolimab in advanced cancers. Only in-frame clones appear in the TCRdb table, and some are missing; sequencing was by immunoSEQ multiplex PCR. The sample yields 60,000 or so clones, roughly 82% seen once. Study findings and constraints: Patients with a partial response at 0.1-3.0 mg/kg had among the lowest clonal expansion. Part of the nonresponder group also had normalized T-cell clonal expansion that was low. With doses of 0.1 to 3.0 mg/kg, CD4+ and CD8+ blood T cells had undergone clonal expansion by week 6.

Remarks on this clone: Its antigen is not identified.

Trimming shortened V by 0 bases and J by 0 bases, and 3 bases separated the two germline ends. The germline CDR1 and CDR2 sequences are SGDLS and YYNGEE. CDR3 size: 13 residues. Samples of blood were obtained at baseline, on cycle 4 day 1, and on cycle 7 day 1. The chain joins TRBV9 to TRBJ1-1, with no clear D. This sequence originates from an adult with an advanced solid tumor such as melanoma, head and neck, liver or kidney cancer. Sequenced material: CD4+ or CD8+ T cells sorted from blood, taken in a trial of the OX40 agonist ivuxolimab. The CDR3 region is CASSVELNTEAFF. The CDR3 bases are TGTGCCAGCAGCGTAGAACTGAACACTGAAGCTTTCTTT.